This is a list of T cell receptor beta chains from one sample in a study of T cell repertoires in cytomegalovirus infection. No cognate antigen is known for these TCRs. TCRdb fed the reads into MiXCR, producing one record per CDR3 protein. The data hold roughly 500,000 distinct CDR3 sequences, with 30% to 35% observed a single time. The specimen was cultured PBMCs, collected from culture after CMV antigen stimulation. The receptors here all came from a human donor in good health (CMV status not recorded). Some clones in this sample may be carry-over from other donors' samples. CDR3s leave out the opening cysteine and the closing phenylalanine or tryptophan.

>TRBV6-2/TRBV6-3|TRBJ2-3
ASSYWQGTDTQY
>TRBV19|TRBJ2-7
ASSPTASGEQY
>TRBV29-1|TRBJ2-7
SVCPDPSSYEQY
>TRBV7-2|TRBJ1-6
ASSSDQGKNSPLH
>TRBV18|TRBJ1-1
ASNRGGITEAF
>TRBV7-8|TRBJ1-2
ASSLESPPRGYT
>TRBV7-8|TRBJ2-1
ASSSRPAFSGRLSYNEQF
>TRBV7-2|TRBJ1-2
ASSLVRGRGGYT
>TRBV28|TRBJ2-1
ASLTSGTYNEQF
>TRBV11-2|TRBJ2-5
ASSSILTSGKKETQY
>TRBV18|TRBJ2-7
ASSPMGAGLNEQY
>TRBV6-2/TRBV6-3|TRBJ2-1
ASSYMGLSYNEQF
>TRBV7-9|TRBJ1-2
ASSSGLDPPG
>TRBV20-1|TRBJ2-2
SARPAGATNTGELF
>TRBV10-3|TRBJ2-5
AISESPREEETQY
>TRBV7-2|TRBJ2-3
ASSSRSESAQY
>TRBV9|TRBJ2-1
ASSVDPGGPNEQF
>TRBV11-2|TRBJ2-7
ASSLGDRGWHEQY
>TRBV20-1|TRBJ2-4
SVVAGGRLAKNIQY
>TRBV7-9|TRBJ2-3
ASRRETDTQY
>TRBV6-6|TRBJ1-5
ASSVGGQPQH
>TRBV12-3/TRBV12-4|TRBJ2-1
ASRRLAGEREQF
>TRBV19|TRBJ1-4
ASSIGVEKLF
>TRBV7-2|TRBJ2-1
ASSLAPSGQGSYNEQF
>TRBV5-4|TRBJ2-7
ASSAPASGSSREQY
>TRBV7-9|TRBJ2-3
ASSFPQSTDTQY
>TRBV20-1|TRBJ2-1
SAGSGESSYNEQF
>TRBV7-9|TRBJ1-2
ASGGQGYT
>TRBV7-2|TRBJ2-3
ASSLWDSPTDTQY
>TRBV6-2/TRBV6-3|TRBJ1-1
ASRSGPGEAF
>TRBV7-2|TRBJ2-5
ASSLTGQRLETQY
>TRBV4-1|TRBJ2-1
ASSQGQGGGRSYNEQF
>TRBV7-2|TRBJ1-1
ASSSYTGRVNTEAF
>TRBV7-2|TRBJ1-2
ASSSGGYRGTRYT
>TRBV15|TRBJ2-1
ATSRGVNEQF
>TRBV19|TRBJ1-6
ASSMSGRSPLH
>TRBV7-8|TRBJ2-7
ASSSLSGSLDEQY
>TRBV5-4|TRBJ2-1
ASSWVGARSHEQF
>TRBV6-2/TRBV6-3|TRBJ2-1
ASSPGTSADEQF
>TRBV25-1|TRBJ1-2
ASRGVGYT
>TRBV18|TRBJ2-3
ASAAGTVTDTQY
>TRBV11-3|TRBJ2-1
ASSGRGGRPINEQF
>TRBV30|TRBJ2-1
AWSAPDWEEQF
>TRBV4-1|TRBJ1-3
ASSQDRTGSGNTIY
>TRBV7-6|TRBJ1-3
ASSPGNEGNTIY
>TRBV20-1|TRBJ2-1
SVLDLGASYNEQF
>TRBV11-1|TRBJ1-1
ASRTGQLGEAF
>TRBV4-1|TRBJ1-3
ASSQDGLPSGNTIY
>TRBV7-2|TRBJ2-7
ASSSFTLAGGPRQY